This TCR beta chain was identified during a study of shared clonotypes between healthy human individuals. Study in general: The study used three CD4 naive, three CD4 memory, two CD8 naive and one CD8 memory plate per donor.

The CDR3 loop spans 16 amino acids. Germline V gene data show CDR1 as SGDLS and CDR2 as YYNGEE. V was pared by 4 bases and J by 8 bases, with 10 bases of the junction left unmatched. Negatively enriched CD4+ T cells were divided by CD45RA into naive and memory. Here immunoSEQ multiplex PCR was the method, and the copy in TCRdb shows in-frame clones only, minus some. This sample has about 1.1 million clones; more than 75% occur once, and the top ten carry 0.6% to 0.7%. This receptor was taken from a man between 18 and 35 years old in good health. Some clones in this sample may be carry-over from other donors' samples. This chain links TRBV9 with TRBJ2-1; TRBD1 matches at 12 bases. Sequencing input: memory CD4+ T cells from PBMCs. The subset here: CD45RA-negative fraction. This CDR3 is CASSLAGTGGFDEQFF. As DNA, the CDR3 is TGTGCCAGCAGCCTGGCCGGGACAGGGGGCTTCGATGAGCAGTTCTTC.